The sample holds one count of the clone carrying this T cell receptor (beta chain). Its antigen is unknown. These data are taken from a study of graft-versus-host responses after intestinal transplantation. The wider study: Every recipient underwent anti-thymocyte globulin induction, then tacrolimus and steroids for roughly three years.

Findings and caveats of the study: The study found high graft-versus-host to host-versus-graft clonal ratios in allografts of patients with graft-donor T cell macrochimerism. HvG clone declines early post-transplant were associated with peak circulating GvH levels. GvH clones turned up in recipient marrow; some had shown up first in ileum or blood.

This table comes from immunoSEQ multiplex PCR, and its TCRdb copy is limited to in-frame clones, with some not included. The sample has over 70,000 clones, over 85% seen once. The CDR3 has 15 residues. CDR1 and CDR2 from the germline V gene are SGHAT and FQNNGV. V lost 4 bases, J lost 5 bases, and 6 bases stayed unmatched. V and J are TRBV11-2 and TRBJ1-1, with TRBD1 identical over 11 bases. This specimen consisted of unstimulated CD8+ T cells sorted from spleen or lymph node cells, obtained before intestinal transplant. The receptor was derived from a human donor who received an intestinal transplant. DNA for the CDR3: TGTGCCAGCAGCTACCCGGACAGGGGGCATACTGAAGCTTTCTTT. It encodes CASSYPDRGHTEAFF.